These 8 T cell receptor beta chains share one sample of origin, sequenced in a study of OX40 agonist ivuxolimab in advanced cancers. Generated by immunoSEQ multiplex PCR, the TCRdb table keeps only in-frame clones and is missing some. Of 50,000 to 65,000 clones detected, about four fifths appear once; the ten largest clones hold less than 1.2%. The sequences come from CD4+ or CD8+ T cells sorted from blood, collected in a trial of the OX40 agonist ivuxolimab. These receptors were obtained from an adult with an advanced solid tumor such as melanoma, head and neck, liver or kidney cancer.

This clone appeared a few times. V gene TRBV19 combines with J gene TRBJ2-7; 8 bases agree with TRBD1. V was pared by 6 bases and J by 0 bases, with 4 bases of the junction left unmatched. CDR1 is LNHDA and CDR2 is SQIVND in the germline V gene (reference sequence). CDR3 size: 14 residues. CDR3 DNA sequence: TGTGCCAGTAGCCTACAGGGGGGCTCCTACGAGCAGTACTTC. The encoded protein is CASSLQGGSYEQYF.

The rearrangement joins TRBV2 to TRBJ2-2; TRBD2 might be the D (6 bases). V lost 6 bases and J 7 bases, leaving 9 bases between the germline ends. Germline values: CDR1 SNHLY, CDR2 FYNNEI. The length of the CDR3 is 12 residues. The CDR3 DNA is TGTGCCAGCAGGGGGGGAGGCGGGGAGCTGTTTTTT. It yields the protein CASRGGGGELFF.

About this clone: The sample carries other DNA sequences with the same CDR3. The chain uses TRBV27 and TRBJ1-6; D is unresolved. CDR1 is MNHEY, CDR2 SMNVEV, per germline (reference sequence). CDR3 size: 13 residues. V lost 5 bases and J lost 9, with 11 bases in between. Written as DNA, the CDR3 is TGTGCCAGCAGTCTGGTCGCGGCTTCACCCCTCCACTTT. Protein: CASSLVAASPLHF.

The chain has TRBV30 and TRBJ1-6; D unclear. Germline V gives CDR1 GTSNPN, CDR2 SVGIG (reference sequence). Trimming shortened V by 4 bases and J by 7 bases, and 14 bases separated the two germline ends. This CDR3 is 14 amino acids long. The CDR3 spells CAWTPDGRNSPLHF. The CDR3 DNA reads TGTGCCTGGACCCCTGACGGACGGAATTCACCCCTCCACTTT.

The CDR3 here is CASSEDRGSNQPQHF. CDR3 DNA: TGTGCCAGCAGTGAAGACAGGGGTAGCAATCAGCCCCAGCATTTT. The chain couples TRBV2 to TRBJ1-5; 7 bases agree with TRBD1. Germline V gene sequence: CDR1 SNHLY, CDR2 FYNNEI. The CDR3 has 15 residues. Losses at the gene ends were 1 base for V and 0 bases for J; bases not matched to a gene: 0.

CDR3 DNA sequence: TGTGCCAGCAGCTCGGGCCCAATGAACACTGAAGCTTTCTTT. Amino acid sequence: CASSSGPMNTEAFF. The chain joins TRBV7-2 to TRBJ1-1; D is unresolved. V was trimmed by 4 bases and J by 0 bases, leaving 9 bases between them. Germline loops: CDR1 SGHTA, CDR2 FQGNSA. This CDR3 region has 14 residues.

The rearrangement links TRBV5-1 to TRBJ2-3; D may be TRBD1 (6 bases). This CDR3 region has 14 residues. Germline CDR1 and CDR2: SGHRS and YFSETQ. Trimming pared 4 bases from V and 2 bases from J, leaving 11 bases between. The CDR3: CASSQGTYTDTQYF. The CDR3 DNA is TGCGCCAGCAGCCAGGGGACCTACACAGATACGCAGTATTTT.

The CDR3 loop reads CASSPGTSGPSTDTQYF. The CDR3 DNA follows: TGCGCCAGCAGTCCCGGGACTAGCGGACCTAGCACAGATACGCAGTATTTT. The rearrangement joins TRBV10-1 to TRBJ2-3; 11 positions agree with TRBD2. This CDR3 region has 17 residues. V lost 5 bases to trimming and J lost 0 bases; unmatched junction nucleotides: 7. Germline-derived CDR1 and CDR2 are WNHNN and SYGVQD (reference sequence).